These T cell receptor beta chains were read from a single sample in a study of T cell responses to AZD1222 COVID-19 vaccine. The method was immunoSEQ multiplex PCR; TCRdb's version includes in-frame clones alone and lacks a portion of them. The sample lists 150,000 to 200,000 clones; around 86% were seen once. Specimen: peripheral blood, collected on day 0 of MenACWY control vaccination. The origin of the receptors is an adult in good health. Both conserved end residues are part of each CDR3. Each record gives: D gene, V gene, clone size, J gene, CDR3 protein, CDR3 DNA. A D gene is named only where the DNA matches it firmly. A row's size may be missing; if present it is once, few, many or a size class.

>NA|TRBV15|NA|TRBJ2-7
CATSRDMGAEQYF
TGTGCCACCAGCAGAGATATGGGGGCAGAGCAGTACTTC
>TRBD1|TRBV7-9|once|TRBJ2-7
CASSPRQGIGEQYF
TGTGCCAGCAGCCCTAGACAGGGGATAGGCGAGCAGTACTTC
>NA|TRBV28|NA|TRBJ1-5
CASSLAENQPQHF
TGTGCCAGCAGTTTAGCCGAGAATCAGCCCCAGCATTTT
>NA|TRBV3-1/TRBV3-2|NA|TRBJ2-2
CASSQQGYTGELFF
TGTGCCAGCAGCCAGCAGGGTTACACCGGGGAGCTGTTTTTT
>TRBD1|TRBV7-9|NA|TRBJ2-7
CASSGTGTYEQYF
TGTGCCAGCAGCGGGACAGGGACCTACGAGCAGTACTTC
>NA|TRBV2|NA|TRBJ1-4
CASTGLGSEKLFF
TGTGCCAGCACAGGGCTCGGGAGTGAAAAACTGTTTTTT
>NA|TRBV29-1|NA|TRBJ1-2
CSVVQENYGYTF
TGCAGCGTTGTTCAGGAGAACTATGGCTACACCTTC
>NA|TRBV2|NA|TRBJ1-1
CASSDFPNTEAFF
TGTGCCAGCAGTGATTTCCCGAACACTGAAGCTTTCTTT
>NA|TRBV2|NA|TRBJ2-2
CASSEAWTGELFF
TGTGCCAGCAGTGAAGCATGGACCGGGGAGCTGTTTTTT
>NA|TRBV5-1|once|TRBJ1-6
CASSLAPSNSPLHF
TGCGCCAGCAGCTTGGCTCCGTCGAATTCACCCCTCCACTTT
>NA|TRBV20-1|NA|TRBJ1-2
CSARDDGGYTF
TGCAGTGCTAGAGATGACGGTGGCTACACCTTC
>TRBD1|TRBV7-8|NA|TRBJ2-4
CASSTGQGTLAKNIQYF
TGTGCCAGCAGCACGGGACAGGGGACCCTAGCCAAAAACATTCAGTACTTC
>TRBD1|TRBV24-1|NA|TRBJ2-5
CALHRRDRGLIQETQYF
TGTGCCTTGCACCGCCGGGACAGGGGGCTAATCCAAGAGACCCAGTACTTC
>NA|TRBV6-5|NA|TRBJ1-2
CASSPARASIYGYTF
TGTGCCAGCAGTCCTGCTCGGGCAAGTATCTATGGCTACACCTTC
>NA|TRBV3-1/TRBV3-2|NA|TRBJ1-2
CASSGKGRQHYGYTF
TGTGCCAGCAGCGGAAAGGGTAGGCAGCACTATGGCTACACCTTC
>NA|TRBV3-1/TRBV3-2|NA|TRBJ1-1
CASSQGRRNTEAFF
TGTGCCAGCAGCCAAGGACGGCGGAACACTGAAGCTTTCTTT
>NA|TRBV11-2|NA|TRBJ2-1
CASSEGSMALEQFF
TGTGCCAGCAGCGAGGGCTCAATGGCCCTTGAGCAGTTCTTC
>TRBD2|TRBV14|NA|TRBJ2-1
CASSQVRSGRANEQFF
TGTGCCAGCAGCCAAGTTCGAAGCGGGAGGGCCAATGAGCAGTTCTTC
>NA|TRBV7-3|NA|TRBJ1-2
CASSPGNSYRGLGGYTF
TGTGCCAGCAGCCCCGGGAATTCGTATCGGGGGCTTGGTGGCTACACCTTC
>NA|TRBV29-1|NA|TRBJ1-1
CSVYIGQAFF
TGCAGCGTTTATATAGGGCAAGCTTTCTTT
>NA|TRBV28|NA|TRBJ1-2
CASSLEGSNYGYTF
TGTGCCAGCAGTTTGGAGGGTTCTAACTATGGCTACACCTTC
>NA|TRBV2|once|TRBJ1-1
CASSGDRNTEAFF
TGTGCCAGCAGTGGAGATAGGAACACTGAAGCTTTCTTT
>TRBD2|TRBV19|NA|TRBJ2-2
CASSIEVDLASGSYVNTGELFF
TGTGCCAGTAGTATAGAGGTTGATTTGGCTAGCGGGAGTTATGTGAACACCGGGGAGCTGTTTTTT
>TRBD2|TRBV7-9|NA|TRBJ2-7
CASSKPGLAGTFYEQYF
TGTGCCAGCAGCAAGCCGGGACTAGCGGGAACTTTCTACGAGCAGTACTTC
>TRBD2|TRBV9|NA|TRBJ2-3
CASSVASGGAGDTQYF
TGTGCCAGCAGCGTAGCTAGCGGGGGGGCCGGCGATACGCAGTATTTT
>NA|TRBV2|NA|TRBJ1-1
CASSVGGAQNTEAFF
TGTGCCAGCAGTGTAGGAGGGGCACAGAACACTGAAGCTTTCTTT
>TRBD2|TRBV28|NA|TRBJ2-1
CASSQSGSVHEQFF
TGTGCCAGCTCCCAGAGCGGGAGCGTCCATGAGCAGTTCTTC
>NA|TRBV5-6|NA|TRBJ1-1
CASSSIWAGLNTEAFF
TGTGCCAGCAGCTCAATATGGGCAGGTTTGAACACTGAAGCTTTCTTT
>NA|TRBV21-1|NA|TRBJ1-2
CASSNEETGGGYGYTF
TGTGCCAGCAGCAATGAGGAGACAGGGGGCGGCTATGGCTACACCTTC
>NA|TRBV19|NA|TRBJ2-1
CASSLDRSSYNEQFF
TGTGCCAGTAGTCTTGACAGGAGCTCCTACAATGAGCAGTTCTTC
>NA|TRBV29-1|NA|TRBJ1-1
CSVTGNRVSTEAFF
TGCAGCGTGACGGGGAACCGGGTTTCGACTGAAGCTTTCTTT
>TRBD1|TRBV7-3|once|TRBJ2-3
CASSTQGASTDTQYF
TGTGCCAGCAGTACACAGGGGGCAAGCACAGATACGCAGTATTTT
>NA|TRBV12-3/TRBV12-4|NA|TRBJ1-2
CASSLQGYGYTF
TGTGCCAGCAGCCTACAGGGCTATGGCTACACCTTC
>TRBD1|TRBV7-3|NA|TRBJ1-1
CASSLSTGTVAFF
TGTGCCAGCAGCTTAAGTACCGGGACAGTAGCTTTCTTT
>TRBD2|TRBV9|NA|TRBJ2-2
CASSVGGGTSGRIGGELFF
TGTGCCAGCAGCGTAGGGGGAGGGACTAGCGGGAGAATTGGCGGGGAGCTGTTTTTT
>TRBD1|TRBV28|NA|TRBJ2-1
CASNSAGGVKEQFF
TGTGCCAGCAACTCGGCAGGGGGAGTCAAGGAGCAGTTCTTC
>NA|TRBV12-2|few|TRBJ1-5
CASRLGQPQHF
TGTGCAAGTCGCTTAGGTCAGCCCCAGCATTTT
>TRBD2|TRBV6-5|NA|TRBJ2-7
CASSNSGGHYEQYF
TGTGCCAGCAGTAATAGCGGGGGGCACTACGAGCAGTACTTC
>NA|TRBV18|few|TRBJ1-1
CASSPSNRFFNTEAFF
TGTGCCAGCTCACCATCAAACCGCTTTTTCAACACTGAAGCTTTCTTT
>NA|TRBV18|NA|TRBJ1-3
CASSPPSQRVGRNTIYF
TGTGCCAGCTCACCCCCTTCCCAGCGGGTCGGTCGAAACACCATATATTTT
>NA|TRBV6-5|NA|TRBJ1-5
CASNYQPQHF
TGTGCCAGCAATTACCAGCCCCAGCATTTT
>NA|TRBV2|NA|TRBJ1-1
CASTGEGNTEAFF
TGTGCCAGTACAGGTGAGGGAAACACTGAAGCTTTCTTT
>TRBD2|TRBV3-1/TRBV3-2|NA|TRBJ2-7
CASSPASGGTYEQYF
TGTGCCAGCAGCCCAGCTAGCGGGGGGACCTACGAGCAGTACTTC
>NA|TRBV5-1|NA|TRBJ1-1
CASSPGGAKNTEAFF
TGCGCCAGCAGCCCGGGAGGGGCCAAGAACACTGAAGCTTTCTTT
>NA|TRBV7-8|NA|TRBJ2-7
CASSLETGLSYEQYF
TGTGCCAGCAGCTTAGAAACAGGGCTTAGCTACGAGCAGTACTTC
>TRBD2|TRBV7-9|NA|TRBJ2-2
CASSITSGNTGELFF
TGTGCCAGCAGCATTACTAGCGGGAACACCGGGGAGCTGTTTTTT
>NA|TRBV7-3|NA|TRBJ1-2
CASSPKPGVGGYTF
TGTGCCAGCAGCCCGAAACCAGGGGTAGGCGGCTACACCTTC
>NA|TRBV6-2/TRBV6-3|NA|TRBJ2-1
CASSWGTNNEQFF
TGTGCCAGCAGTTGGGGGACAAACAATGAGCAGTTCTTC
>NA|TRBV29-1|few|TRBJ2-7
CSVSSGVSSYEQYF
TGCAGCGTTTCGTCGGGAGTATCTTCCTACGAGCAGTACTTC
>TRBD2|TRBV28|NA|TRBJ2-3
CASRPSAGGTDTQYF
TGTGCCAGCAGACCCTCCGCGGGGGGAACGGATACGCAGTATTTT
>NA|TRBV5-4|NA|TRBJ1-6
CASRMPLAIRVKSSPLHF
TGTGCCAGCAGGATGCCCCTCGCAATCAGGGTGAAATCTTCACCCCTCCACTTT
>NA|TRBV6-5|NA|TRBJ2-3
CASRSEGNTDTQYF
TGTGCCAGCAGGTCGGAGGGGAACACAGATACGCAGTATTTT
>NA|TRBV28|NA|TRBJ2-5
CASSFSRQAVSQETQYF
TGTGCCAGCAGTTTTTCCCGACAGGCTGTTAGCCAAGAGACCCAGTACTTC
>TRBD2|TRBV2|few|TRBJ2-1
CASVPGLAGVGEQFF
TGTGCCAGCGTCCCAGGGTTAGCGGGAGTGGGTGAGCAGTTCTTC
>TRBD2|TRBV30|NA|TRBJ2-2
CAWSPKAGAKNTGELFF
TGTGCCTGGAGCCCAAAGGCGGGAGCTAAGAACACCGGGGAGCTGTTTTTT
>NA|TRBV18|few|TRBJ2-7
CASSPASYEQYF
TGTGCCAGCTCCCCGGCAAGCTACGAGCAGTACTTC
>NA|TRBV18|few|TRBJ1-5
CASSPPGSGNQPQHF
TGTGCCAGCTCACCACCAGGGTCGGGCAATCAGCCCCAGCATTTT
>NA|TRBV2|NA|TRBJ1-5
CASSEGRADQPQHF
TGTGCCAGCAGTGAAGGCAGGGCGGACCAGCCCCAGCATTTT
>TRBD2|TRBV5-1|NA|TRBJ2-3
CASSLAGKREPDTQYF
TGCGCCAGCAGCTTGGCCGGGAAGCGGGAGCCAGATACGCAGTATTTT